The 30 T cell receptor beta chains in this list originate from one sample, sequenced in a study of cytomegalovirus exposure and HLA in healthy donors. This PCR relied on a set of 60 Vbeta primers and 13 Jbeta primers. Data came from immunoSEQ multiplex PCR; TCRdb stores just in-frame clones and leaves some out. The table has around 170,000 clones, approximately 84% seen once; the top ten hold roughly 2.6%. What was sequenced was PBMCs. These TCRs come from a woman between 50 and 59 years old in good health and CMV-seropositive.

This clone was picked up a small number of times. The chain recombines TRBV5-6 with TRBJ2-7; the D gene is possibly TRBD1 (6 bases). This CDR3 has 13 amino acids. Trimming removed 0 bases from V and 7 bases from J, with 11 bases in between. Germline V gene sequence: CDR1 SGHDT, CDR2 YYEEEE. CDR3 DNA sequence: TGTGCCAGCAGCTTGGTACAGGGTGGAGAGCAGTACTTC. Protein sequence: CASSLVQGGEQYF.

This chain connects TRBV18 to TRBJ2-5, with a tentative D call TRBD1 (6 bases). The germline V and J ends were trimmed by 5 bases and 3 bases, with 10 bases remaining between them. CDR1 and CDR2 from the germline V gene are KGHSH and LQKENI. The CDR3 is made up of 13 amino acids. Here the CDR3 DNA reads TGTGCCAGCTCAAGGGACAAAAAAGAGACCCAGTACTTC. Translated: CASSRDKKETQYF.

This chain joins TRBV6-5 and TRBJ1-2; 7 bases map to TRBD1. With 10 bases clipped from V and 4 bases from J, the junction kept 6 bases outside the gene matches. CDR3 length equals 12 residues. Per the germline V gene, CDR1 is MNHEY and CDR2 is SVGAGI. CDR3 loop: CAIKTGAYGYTF. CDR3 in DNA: TGTGCCATCAAAACAGGGGCCTATGGCTACACCTTC.

The CDR3 nucleotides read TGTGCCAGCAGCGTTCTAGCGGGGGACCCGGGGGGCGGGGAGCTGTTTTTT. This translates into CASSVLAGDPGGGELFF. V and J are TRBV9 and TRBJ2-2; 10 nucleotides align to TRBD2. CDR1 is SGDLS, CDR2 YYNGEE, per germline. J lost 7 bases, V lost 2 bases, and 11 bases had no gene match. The CDR3 runs 17 residues.

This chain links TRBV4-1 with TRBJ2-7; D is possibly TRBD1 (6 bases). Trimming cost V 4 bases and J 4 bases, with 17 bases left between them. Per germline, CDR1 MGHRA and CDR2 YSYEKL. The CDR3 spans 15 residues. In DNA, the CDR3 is TGCGCCAGCAGCCCCCGGAAGGGGACAAATTACGAGCAGTACTTC. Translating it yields CASSPRKGTNYEQYF.

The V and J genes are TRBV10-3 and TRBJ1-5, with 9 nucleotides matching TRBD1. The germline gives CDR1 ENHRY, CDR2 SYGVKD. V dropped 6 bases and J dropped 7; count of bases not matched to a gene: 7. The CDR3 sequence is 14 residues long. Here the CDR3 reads CAIRGETGGQPQHF. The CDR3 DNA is TGTGCCATCAGGGGGGAGACAGGGGGGCAGCCCCAGCATTTT.

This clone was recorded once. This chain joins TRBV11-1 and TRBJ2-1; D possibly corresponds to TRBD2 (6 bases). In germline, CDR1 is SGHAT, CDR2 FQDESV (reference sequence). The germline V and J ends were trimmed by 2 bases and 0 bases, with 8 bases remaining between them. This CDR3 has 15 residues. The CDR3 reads CASSLRGSSYNEQFF. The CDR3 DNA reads TGTGCCAGCAGCTTACGGGGGAGCTCCTACAATGAGCAGTTCTTC.

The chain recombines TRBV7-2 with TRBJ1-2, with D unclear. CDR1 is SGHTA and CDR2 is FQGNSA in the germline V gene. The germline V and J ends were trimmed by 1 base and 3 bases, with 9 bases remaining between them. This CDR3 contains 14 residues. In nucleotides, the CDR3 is TGTGCCAGCAGCTTAGAATCGGGGTACTATGGCTACACCTTC. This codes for CASSLESGYYGYTF. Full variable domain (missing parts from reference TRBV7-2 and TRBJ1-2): GAGVSQSPSNKVTEKGKDVELRCDPISGHTALYWYRQSLGQGLEFLIYFQGNSAPDKSGLPSDRFSAERTGGSVSTLTIQRTQQEDSAVYLCASSLESGYYGYTFGSGTRLTVV.

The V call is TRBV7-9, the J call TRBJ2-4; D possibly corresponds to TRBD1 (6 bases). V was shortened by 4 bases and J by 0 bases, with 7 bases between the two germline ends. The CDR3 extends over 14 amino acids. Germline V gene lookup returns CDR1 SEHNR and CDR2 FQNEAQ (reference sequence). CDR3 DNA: TGTGCCAGCAGCTCGACAGGAGCCAAAAACATTCAGTACTTC. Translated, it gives CASSSTGAKNIQYF.

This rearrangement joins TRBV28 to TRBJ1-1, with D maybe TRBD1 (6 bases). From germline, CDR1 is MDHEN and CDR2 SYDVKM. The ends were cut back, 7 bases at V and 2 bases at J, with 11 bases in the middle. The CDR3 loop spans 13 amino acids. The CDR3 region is CASTLQGNTEAFF. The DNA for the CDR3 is TGTGCCAGCACCTTACAGGGAAACACTGAAGCTTTCTTT.

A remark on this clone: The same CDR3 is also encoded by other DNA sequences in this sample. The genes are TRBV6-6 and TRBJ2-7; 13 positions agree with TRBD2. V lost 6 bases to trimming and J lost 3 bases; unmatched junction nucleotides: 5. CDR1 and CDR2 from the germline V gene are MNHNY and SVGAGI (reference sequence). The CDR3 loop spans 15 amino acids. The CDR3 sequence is CASSYRTSGGYEQYF. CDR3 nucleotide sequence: TGTGCCAGCAGCTATAGGACTAGCGGGGGCTACGAGCAGTACTTC.

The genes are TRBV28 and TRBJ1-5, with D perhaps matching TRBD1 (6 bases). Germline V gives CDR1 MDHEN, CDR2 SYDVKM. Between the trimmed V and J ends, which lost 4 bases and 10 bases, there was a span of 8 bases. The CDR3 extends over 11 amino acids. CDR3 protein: CASSSGTPQHF. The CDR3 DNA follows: TGTGCCAGCAGTTCCGGGACACCCCAGCATTTT.

The CDR3 here is CASSFGRGETQYF. In DNA, the CDR3 is TGTGCCAGCAGCTTTGGGAGGGGAGAGACCCAGTACTTC. The V call is TRBV5-5, the J call TRBJ2-5; 7 positions agree with TRBD2. CDR3 length equals 13 residues. After removal of 2 bases from V and 4 bases from J, the junction contained 2 bases not matched to a gene. The germline gives CDR1 SGHKS, CDR2 YYEKEE (reference sequence).

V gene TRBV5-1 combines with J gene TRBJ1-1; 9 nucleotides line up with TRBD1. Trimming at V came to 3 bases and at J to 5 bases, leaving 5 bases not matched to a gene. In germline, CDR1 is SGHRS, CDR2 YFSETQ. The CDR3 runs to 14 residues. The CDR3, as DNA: TGCGCCAGCAGCTGGGGACAGGGTAGGACTGAAGCTTTCTTT. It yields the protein CASSWGQGRTEAFF.

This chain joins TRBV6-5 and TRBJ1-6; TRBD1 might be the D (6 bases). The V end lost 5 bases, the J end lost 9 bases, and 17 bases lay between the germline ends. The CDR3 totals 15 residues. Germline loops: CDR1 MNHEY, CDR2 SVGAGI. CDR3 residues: CASSSPGTLGSPLHF. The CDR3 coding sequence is TGTGCCAGCAGTAGCCCCGGGACATTGGGTTCACCCCTCCACTTT.

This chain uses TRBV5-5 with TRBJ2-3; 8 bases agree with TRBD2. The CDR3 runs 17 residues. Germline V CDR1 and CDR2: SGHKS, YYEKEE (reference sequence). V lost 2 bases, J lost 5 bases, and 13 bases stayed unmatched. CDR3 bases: TGTGCCAGCAGCTTTAATGGTGGCGGGGGGCCGGGAGATACGCAGTATTTT. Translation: CASSFNGGGGPGDTQYF.

The CDR3 DNA reads as TGTGCCAGCAGTTTAATCCCGGGACAGGGAGAGTACGAGCAGTACTTC. This sequence encodes CASSLIPGQGEYEQYF. V and J are TRBV6-5 and TRBJ2-7; 9 positions agree with TRBD1. The CDR3 totals 16 residues. Germline CDR1 MNHEY, CDR2 SVGAGI. V dropped 4 bases and J dropped 4; count of bases not matched to a gene: 11.

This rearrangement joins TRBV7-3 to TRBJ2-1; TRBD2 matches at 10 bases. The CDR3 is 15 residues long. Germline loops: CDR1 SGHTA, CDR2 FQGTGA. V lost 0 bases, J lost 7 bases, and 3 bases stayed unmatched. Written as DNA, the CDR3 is TGTGCCAGCAGCTTAACAGCGGGGGGGCCAAATGAGCAGTTCTTC. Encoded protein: CASSLTAGGPNEQFF.

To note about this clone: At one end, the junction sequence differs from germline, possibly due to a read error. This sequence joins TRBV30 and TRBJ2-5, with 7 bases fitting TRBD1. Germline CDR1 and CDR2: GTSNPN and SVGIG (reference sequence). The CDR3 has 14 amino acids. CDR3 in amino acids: CARSVPPGQSKQYF. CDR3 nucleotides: TGTGCCCGGAGTGTACCTCCGGGACAGAGCAAGCAGTACTTC.

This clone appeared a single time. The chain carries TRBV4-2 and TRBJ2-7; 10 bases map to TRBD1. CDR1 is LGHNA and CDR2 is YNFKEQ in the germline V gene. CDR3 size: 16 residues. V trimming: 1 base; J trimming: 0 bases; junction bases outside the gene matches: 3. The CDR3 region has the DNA TGTGCCAGCAGCCAAGTAGGGACAGGGGCCTCCTACGAGCAGTACTTC. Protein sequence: CASSQVGTGASYEQYF.

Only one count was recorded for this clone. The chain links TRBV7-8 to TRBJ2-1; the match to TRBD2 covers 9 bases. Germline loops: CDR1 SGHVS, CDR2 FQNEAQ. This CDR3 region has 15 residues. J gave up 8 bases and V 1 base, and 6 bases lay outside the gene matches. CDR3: CASSLVLAGADEQFF. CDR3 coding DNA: TGTGCCAGCAGCTTAGTCTTAGCGGGGGCCGATGAGCAGTTCTTC.

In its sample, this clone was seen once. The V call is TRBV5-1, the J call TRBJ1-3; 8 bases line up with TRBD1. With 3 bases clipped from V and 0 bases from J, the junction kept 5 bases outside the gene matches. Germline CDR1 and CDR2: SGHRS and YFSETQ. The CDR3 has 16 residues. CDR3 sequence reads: CASSSGTGVSGNTIYF. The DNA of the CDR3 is TGCGCCAGCAGCTCCGGGACAGGCGTCTCTGGAAACACCATATATTTT.

The CDR3 DNA follows: TGTGCCAGCAGCCAGCCCGGGACAGGGGGCCGTGGCTACACCTTC. This codes for CASSQPGTGGRGYTF. This chain links TRBV4-2 with TRBJ1-2; 12 bases fit TRBD1. V was pared by 3 bases and J by 7 bases, with 6 bases of the junction left unmatched. The CDR3 consists of 15 residues. Germline assignment: CDR1 LGHNA and CDR2 YNFKEQ.

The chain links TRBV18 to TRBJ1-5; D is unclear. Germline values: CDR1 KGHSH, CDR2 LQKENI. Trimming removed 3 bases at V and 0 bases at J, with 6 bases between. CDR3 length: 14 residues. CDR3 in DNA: TGTGCCAGCTCACCGTTGTATAGCAATCAGCCCCAGCATTTT. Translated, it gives CASSPLYSNQPQHF. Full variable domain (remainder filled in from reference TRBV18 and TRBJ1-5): NAGVMQNPRHLVRRRGQEARLRCSPMKGHSHVYWYRQLPEEGLKFMVYLQKENIIDESGMPKERFSAEFPKEGPSILRIQQVVRGDSAAYFCASSPLYSNQPQHFGDGTRLSIL.

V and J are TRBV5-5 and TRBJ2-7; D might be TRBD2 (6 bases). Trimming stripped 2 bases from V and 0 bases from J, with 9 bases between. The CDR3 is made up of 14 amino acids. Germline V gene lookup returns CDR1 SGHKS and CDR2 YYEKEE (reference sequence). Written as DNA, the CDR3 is TGTGCCAGCAGCTTCGCGGGAAGCTCCTACGAGCAGTACTTC. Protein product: CASSFAGSSYEQYF. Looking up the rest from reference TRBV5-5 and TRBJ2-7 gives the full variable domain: DAGVTQSPTHLIKTRGQQVTLRCSPISGHKSVSWYQQVLGQGPQFIFQYYEKEERGRGNFPDRFSARQFPNYSSELNVNALLLGDSALYLCASSFAGSSYEQYFGPGTRLTVT.

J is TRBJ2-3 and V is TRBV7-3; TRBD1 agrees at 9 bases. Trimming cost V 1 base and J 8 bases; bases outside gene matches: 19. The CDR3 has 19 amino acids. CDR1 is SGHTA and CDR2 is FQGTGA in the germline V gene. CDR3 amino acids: CASSLKGQGYLNRGVTQYF. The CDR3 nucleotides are TGTGCCAGCAGCTTAAAGGGACAGGGTTATCTCAACAGGGGCGTTACGCAGTATTTT.

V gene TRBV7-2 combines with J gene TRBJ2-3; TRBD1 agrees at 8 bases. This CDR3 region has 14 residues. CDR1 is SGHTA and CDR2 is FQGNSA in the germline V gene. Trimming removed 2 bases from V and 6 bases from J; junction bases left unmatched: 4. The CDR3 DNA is TGTGCCAGCAGCTTATTGGACAGGGTTGATACGCAGTATTTT. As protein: CASSLLDRVDTQYF.

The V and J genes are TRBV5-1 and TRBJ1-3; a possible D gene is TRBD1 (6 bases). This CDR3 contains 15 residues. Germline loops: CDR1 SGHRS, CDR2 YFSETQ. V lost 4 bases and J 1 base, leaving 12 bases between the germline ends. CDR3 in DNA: TGCGCCAGCAGCCCGGAAGGGGGATCTGGAAACACCATATATTTT. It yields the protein CASSPEGGSGNTIYF.

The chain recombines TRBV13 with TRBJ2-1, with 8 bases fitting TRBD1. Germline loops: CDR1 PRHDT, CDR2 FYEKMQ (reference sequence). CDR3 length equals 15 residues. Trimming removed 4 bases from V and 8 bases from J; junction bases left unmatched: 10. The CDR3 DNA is TGTGCCAGCAGCTCGAGCCGACAGGGGAACTATGAGCAGTTCTTC. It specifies CASSSSRQGNYEQFF.

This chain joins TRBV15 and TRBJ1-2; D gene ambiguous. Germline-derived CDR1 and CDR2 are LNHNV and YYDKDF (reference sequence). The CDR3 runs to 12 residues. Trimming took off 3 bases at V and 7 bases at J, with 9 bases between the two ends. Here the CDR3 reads CATSSSGSGYTF. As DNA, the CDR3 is TGTGCCACCAGCAGTTCAGGTTCTGGCTACACCTTC.